This T cell receptor beta chain comes out of a study of shared clonotypes between healthy human individuals (dated by TCRdb to the early 2020s). Notes on the research overall: The cohort included a few men and two women between 18 and 49 years of age. To estimate repertoire size and how much clonotype sharing occurs between individuals, the study deeply sequenced the blood TCR repertoires of roughly 5 healthy adults. Libraries were prepared and TCR repertoires were sequenced by different laboratories using diverse techniques, in order to increase sequencing depth and limit assay-specific biases. Per donor, leukapheresis produced somewhere between about 0.94 and 10 billion PBMCs. For each donor, three plates each were used for CD4 naive and CD4 memory, two plates were used for CD8 naive, and one plate was used for CD8 memory.

Points the paper makes about the study in general: Clonotypes shared by all four sorted-subset donors showed higher generation probabilities than non-shared clonotypes. Sampling was limited to blood, and TCR repertoires in tissue likely differ from TCR repertoires in blood. About 5% of naive CD4, 3.5% of naive CD8, approximately 2.2% of memory CD4, and roughly 0.4% of memory CD8 clonotypes were shared across a few donors. Pairwise subsampling indicated that sequencing depth was expected to affect the degree of clonotype sharing among donors. Rarefaction of sorted-subset datasets indicated incomplete sequencing despite the large sequencing depth. The small number of donors limited the genetic and exposure-history diversity represented. Naive subsets generally had larger estimated clonotype richness than memory subsets.

For the CD8 naive samples, CD45RO-negative cells were positively selected for CCR7, yielding a CD45RA+CCR7+ population from which TemRA cells were excluded. The donors were healthy, HIV-negative adults who had no recently reported acute infections or vaccinations. Every donor was a Caucasian adult living in Nashville, Tennessee, USA. Blood was collected by leukapheresis, and PBMCs were isolated by Ficoll-Histopaque density gradient centrifugation and then cryopreserved in liquid nitrogen vapor phase. Analytical flow cytometry was used to check the purity and quantity of each magnetically sorted T cell population. From each sorted fraction, genomic DNA was isolated and quantified by UV absorbance on a Nanodrop 2000c. Using the deep immunoSEQ assay, TCR CDR3 regions were amplified from genomic DNA by multiplex PCR. Extracted genomic DNA from each cell subset was spread evenly across all wells of several immunoSEQ 96-well plates, with each plate serving as a replicate. Each replicate PCR for sorted subsets received 200 ng genomic DNA, equal to around 32,000 T cell genomes. Purified libraries were measured with a Qubit 3.0 fluorometer, size-checked on a Bioanalyzer 2100, and measured again with the KAPA Library Quantification kit. Every immunoSEQ 96-well plate was sequenced on a dedicated single-read 150-cycle Illumina NextSeq 550 flow cell. In the paper's pipeline: Because the immunoSEQ output included only junctional sequences and no quality scores, the filtering could not be the same as the filtering used for full-length reads. Sequences were annotated with PyIR, a Python wrapper for IgBLAST v1.9, using IMGT germline references to assign V/J genes and CDR3. Any read was removed if the V/J assignment was weak (E-value above 1e-6), the CDR3 was missing, or the read contained stop codons, out-of-frame junctions, or ambiguous translated residues. A V3J clonotype was defined by an identical inferred V gene, J gene, and CDR3 amino acid sequence. Percentage overlap between repertoires was calculated by dividing the number of shared unique clonotypes by the size of the smaller repertoire. Three approaches were used to assess repertoire richness: RTK rarefaction, the Chao1 estimator, and Recon v2.1 estimates of unobserved clonotypes. Generation probabilities for all TCRbeta clonotypes obtained by the gDNA method from a handful of donors were computed using OLGA. The clones in this table, taken by TCRdb from immuneACCESS, are in-frame only. Not every clone is retained; where verified, under half of the shortfall comes from an unresolved V gene, and the cause of the rest is unknown. The D gene and trimming were derived from the DNA, and the V and J assignments and clone size from that table. Within this sample are over 2 million clones, with about 95% of them counted one time only. The top ten hold roughly 1.1% of the sample.

Comment on this clone: There is no known antigen for this receptor. No clone much larger than this one lies a single base away; base qualities are absent.

Sequencing used naive CD8+ T cells sorted from blood. The cell subset or site label, read with the paper, signifies: CD45RA+CCR7+. This clonotype originated in a man aged 18-30 years in good health.

The CDR3: CASSESVTGELFF. The DNA sequence is given as TGCGCCAGCAGTGAGTCAGTTACCGGGGAGCTGTTTTTT. Recombination connected TRBV10-2 to TRBJ2-2; the D gene assignment is ambiguous. For CDR1 and CDR2, the germline V gene lists WSHSY and SAAADI. V and J lose 0 bases and 5 bases, and a span of 4 bases separates them. Reading from cysteine to phenylalanine, the CDR3 counts 13 amino acids. The DNA shown is the 39-base CDR3, in frame from base 1.